What follows describes a single T cell receptor (beta chain). This record comes from a study of blood T cell repertoires in COVID-19. About the study: The United States, Italy and Spain provided the acute and convalescent COVID-19 samples. PBMCs, B-cell-depleted T cells, or T cells were the source of the cDNA or gDNA that made up the material.

In the study's own analysis: Amplifying reference gene primers gave estimates of nucleated cell counts. TCRdb keeps only in-frame clones here, not all; method: immunoSEQ multiplex PCR. Clone size and the V and J calls come from that table; the DNA yielded D and trimming. Of under 250,000 clones listed, 75% to 90% are singletons. The Seattle patients joined while their infection was active and were tracked longitudinally afterward. V was cut by 4 bases and J by 0 bases, with 3 bases left in between. This CDR3 has 12 amino acids. The V and J genes are TRBV12-3 or TRBV12-4 and TRBJ2-5; D gene uncertain. The specimen sequenced was peripheral blood. This TCR came from a man between 25 and 39 years old with COVID-19, enrolled during active disease. Here the CDR3 DNA reads TGTGCCAGCAGTTCGTACCAAGAGACCCAGTACTTC. Its protein product is CASSSYQETQYF.